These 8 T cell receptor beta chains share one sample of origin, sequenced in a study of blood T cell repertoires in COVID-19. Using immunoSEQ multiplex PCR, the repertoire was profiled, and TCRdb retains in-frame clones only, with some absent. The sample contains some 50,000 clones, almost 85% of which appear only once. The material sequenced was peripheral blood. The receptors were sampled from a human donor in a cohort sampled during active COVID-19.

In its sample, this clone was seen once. Here the CDR3 reads CASRSVGSRGNLTEAFF. CDR3 bases: TGCGCCAGCAGGAGTGTGGGGAGTAGGGGGAATCTCACTGAAGCTTTCTTT. The gene calls are TRBV10-2 and TRBJ1-1; D is possibly TRBD1 (6 bases). Germline CDR1 WSHSY, CDR2 SAAADI. CDR3 length equals 17 residues. V lost 6 bases, J lost 4 bases, and 24 bases lay in between.

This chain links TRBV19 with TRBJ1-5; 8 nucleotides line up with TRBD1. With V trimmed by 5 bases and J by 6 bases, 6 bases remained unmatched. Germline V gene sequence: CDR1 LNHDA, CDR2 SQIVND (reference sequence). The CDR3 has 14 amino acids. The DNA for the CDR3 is TGTGCCAGTAGTGACCAGGGGGCCGTTCAGCCCCAGCATTTT. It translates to CASSDQGAVQPQHF.

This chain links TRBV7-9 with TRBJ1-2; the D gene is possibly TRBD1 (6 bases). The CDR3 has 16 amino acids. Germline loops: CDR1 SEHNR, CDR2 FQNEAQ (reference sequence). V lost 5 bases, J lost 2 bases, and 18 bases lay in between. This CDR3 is CASSIQGGRANYGYTF. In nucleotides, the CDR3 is TGTGCCAGCAGCATACAGGGTGGTAGGGCCAACTATGGCTACACCTTC.

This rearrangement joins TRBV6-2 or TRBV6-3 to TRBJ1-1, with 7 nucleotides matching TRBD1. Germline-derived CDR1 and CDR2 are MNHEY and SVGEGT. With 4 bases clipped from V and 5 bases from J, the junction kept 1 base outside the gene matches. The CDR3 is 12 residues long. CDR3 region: CASSSDRTEAFF. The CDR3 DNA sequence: TGTGCCAGCAGTTCGGACAGGACTGAAGCTTTCTTT.

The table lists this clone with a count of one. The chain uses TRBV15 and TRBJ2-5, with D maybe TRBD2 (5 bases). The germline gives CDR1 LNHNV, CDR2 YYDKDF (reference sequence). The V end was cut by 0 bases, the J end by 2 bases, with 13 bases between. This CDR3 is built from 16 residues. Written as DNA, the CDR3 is TGTGCCACCAGCAGAGATGGTGGACTCCGACAAGAGACCCAGTACTTC. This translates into CATSRDGGLRQETQYF.

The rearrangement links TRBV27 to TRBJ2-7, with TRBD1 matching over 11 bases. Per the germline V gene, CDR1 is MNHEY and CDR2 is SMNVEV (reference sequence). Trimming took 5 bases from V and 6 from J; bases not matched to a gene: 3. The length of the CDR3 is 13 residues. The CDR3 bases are TGTGCCAGCAGTCCCGGGACAGGGGGCGAGCAGTACTTC. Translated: CASSPGTGGEQYF.

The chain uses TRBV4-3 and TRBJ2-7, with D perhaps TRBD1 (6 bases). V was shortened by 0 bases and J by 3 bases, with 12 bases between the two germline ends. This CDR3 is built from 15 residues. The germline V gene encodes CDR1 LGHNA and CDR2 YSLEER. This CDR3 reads CASSQEFGQNYEQYF. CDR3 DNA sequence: TGCGCCAGCAGCCAAGAATTCGGACAGAACTACGAGCAGTACTTC.

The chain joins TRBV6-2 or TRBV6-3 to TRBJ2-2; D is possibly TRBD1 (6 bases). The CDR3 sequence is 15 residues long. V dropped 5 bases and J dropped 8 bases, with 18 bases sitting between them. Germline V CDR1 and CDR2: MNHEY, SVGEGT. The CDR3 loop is CASSLQLGAAGELFF. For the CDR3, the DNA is TGTGCCAGCAGTCTCCAGCTGGGGGCTGCGGGGGAGCTGTTTTTT.